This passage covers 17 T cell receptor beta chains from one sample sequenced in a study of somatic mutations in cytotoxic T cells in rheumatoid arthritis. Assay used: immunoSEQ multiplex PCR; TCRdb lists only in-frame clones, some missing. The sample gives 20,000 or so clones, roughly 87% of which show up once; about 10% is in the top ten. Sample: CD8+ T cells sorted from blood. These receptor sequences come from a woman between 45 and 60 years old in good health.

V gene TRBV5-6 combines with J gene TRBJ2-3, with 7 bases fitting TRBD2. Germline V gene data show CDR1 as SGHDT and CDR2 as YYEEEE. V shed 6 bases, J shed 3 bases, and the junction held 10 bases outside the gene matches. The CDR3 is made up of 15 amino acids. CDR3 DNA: TGTGCCAGCATATCGTGGGGCGGGAGAACAGATACGCAGTATTTT. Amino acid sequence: CASISWGGRTDTQYF.

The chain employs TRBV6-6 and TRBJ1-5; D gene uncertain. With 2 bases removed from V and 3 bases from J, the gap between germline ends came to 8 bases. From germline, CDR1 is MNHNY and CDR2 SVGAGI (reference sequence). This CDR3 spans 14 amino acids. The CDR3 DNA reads TGTGCCAGCAGTTACGGTGGAGTCAATCAGCCCCAGCATTTT. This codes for CASSYGGVNQPQHF.

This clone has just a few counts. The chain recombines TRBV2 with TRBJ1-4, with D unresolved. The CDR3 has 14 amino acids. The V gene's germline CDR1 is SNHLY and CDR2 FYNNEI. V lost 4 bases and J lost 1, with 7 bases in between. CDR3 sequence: CASSGLGTNEKLFF. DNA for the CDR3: TGTGCCAGCAGTGGGCTCGGAACTAATGAAAAACTGTTTTTT.

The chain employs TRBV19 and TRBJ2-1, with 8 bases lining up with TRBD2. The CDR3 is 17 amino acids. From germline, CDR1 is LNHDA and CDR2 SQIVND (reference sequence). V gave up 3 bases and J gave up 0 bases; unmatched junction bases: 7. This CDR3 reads CASSIAGGLSSYNEQFF. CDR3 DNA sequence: TGTGCCAGTAGTATTGCGGGGGGCCTGAGCTCCTACAATGAGCAGTTCTTC.

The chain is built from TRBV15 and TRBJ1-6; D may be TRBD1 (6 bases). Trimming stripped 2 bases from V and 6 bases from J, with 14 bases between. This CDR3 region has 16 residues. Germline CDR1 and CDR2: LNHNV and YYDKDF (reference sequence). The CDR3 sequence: CATSRSRAGANSPLHF. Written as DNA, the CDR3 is TGTGCCACCAGCAGATCCCGAGCAGGGGCTAATTCACCCCTCCACTTT. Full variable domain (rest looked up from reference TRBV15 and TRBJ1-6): DAMVIQNPRYQVTQFGKPVTLSCSQTLNHNVMYWYQQKSSQAPKLLFHYYDKDFNNEADTPDNFQSRRPNTSFCFLDIRSPGLGDTAMYLCATSRSRAGANSPLHFGNGTRLTVT.

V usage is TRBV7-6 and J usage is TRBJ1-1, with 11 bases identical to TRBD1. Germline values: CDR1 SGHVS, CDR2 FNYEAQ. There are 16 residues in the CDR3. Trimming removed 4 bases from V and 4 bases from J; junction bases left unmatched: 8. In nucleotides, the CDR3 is TGTGCCAGCAGCTCCGGAGGACAGGGGGCGGTCACTGAAGCTTTCTTT. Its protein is CASSSGGQGAVTEAFF.

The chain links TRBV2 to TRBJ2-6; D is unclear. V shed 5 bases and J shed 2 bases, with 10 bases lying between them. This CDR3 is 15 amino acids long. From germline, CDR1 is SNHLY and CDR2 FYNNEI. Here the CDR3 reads CASSPSGTGANVLTF. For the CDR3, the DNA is TGTGCCAGCAGTCCCTCAGGTACTGGGGCCAACGTCCTGACTTTC.

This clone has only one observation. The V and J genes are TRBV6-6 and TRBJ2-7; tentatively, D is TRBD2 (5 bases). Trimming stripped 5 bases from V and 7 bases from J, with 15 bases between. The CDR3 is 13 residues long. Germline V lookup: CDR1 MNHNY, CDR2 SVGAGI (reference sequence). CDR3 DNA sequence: TGTGCCAGCAGTCAGCTCGGGGTCTCGGAGCAGTACTTC. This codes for CASSQLGVSEQYF.

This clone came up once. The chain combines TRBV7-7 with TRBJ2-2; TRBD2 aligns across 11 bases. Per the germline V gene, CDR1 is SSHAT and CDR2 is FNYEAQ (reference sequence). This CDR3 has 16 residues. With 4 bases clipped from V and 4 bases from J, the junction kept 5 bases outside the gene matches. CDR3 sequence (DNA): TGTGCCAGCAGCTACGGACTAGCGGGTCGCACCGGGGAGCTGTTTTTT. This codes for CASSYGLAGRTGELFF.

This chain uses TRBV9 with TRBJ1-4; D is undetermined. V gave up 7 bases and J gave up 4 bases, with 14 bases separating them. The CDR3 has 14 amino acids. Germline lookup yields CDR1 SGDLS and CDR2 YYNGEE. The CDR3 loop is CASSSGGSNEKLFF. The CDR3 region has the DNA TGTGCCAGCTCCTCTGGAGGTAGTAATGAAAAACTGTTTTTT.

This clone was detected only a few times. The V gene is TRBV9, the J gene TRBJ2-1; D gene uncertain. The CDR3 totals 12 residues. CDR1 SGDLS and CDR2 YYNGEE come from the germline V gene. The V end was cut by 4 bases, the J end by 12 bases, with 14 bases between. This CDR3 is CASSSDVDLQFF. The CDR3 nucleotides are TGTGCCAGCAGCTCAGATGTTGACCTGCAGTTCTTC.

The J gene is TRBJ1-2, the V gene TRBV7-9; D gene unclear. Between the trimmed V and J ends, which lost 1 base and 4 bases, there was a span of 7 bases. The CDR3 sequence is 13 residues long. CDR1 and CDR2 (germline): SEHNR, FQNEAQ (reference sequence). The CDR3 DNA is TGTGCCAGCAGCTTAGACAGCTCCTATGGCTACACCTTC. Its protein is CASSLDSSYGYTF. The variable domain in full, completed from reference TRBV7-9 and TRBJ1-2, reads DTGVSQNPRHKITKRGQNVTFRCDPISEHNRLYWYRQTLGQGPEFLTYFQNEAQLEKSRLLSDRFSAERPKGSFSTLEIQRTEQGDSAMYLCASSLDSSYGYTFGSGTRLTVV.

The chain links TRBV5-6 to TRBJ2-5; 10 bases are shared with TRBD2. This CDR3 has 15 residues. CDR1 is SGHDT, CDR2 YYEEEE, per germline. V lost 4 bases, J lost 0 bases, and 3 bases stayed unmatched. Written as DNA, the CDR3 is TGTGCCAGCAGCCCCGGACTAGCGGACCAAGAGACCCAGTACTTC. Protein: CASSPGLADQETQYF.

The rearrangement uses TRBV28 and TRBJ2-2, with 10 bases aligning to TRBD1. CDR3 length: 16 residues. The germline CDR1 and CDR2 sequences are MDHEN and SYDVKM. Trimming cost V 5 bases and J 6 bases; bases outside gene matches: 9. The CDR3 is CASSPPGQGYAGELFF. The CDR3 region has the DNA TGTGCCAGCAGTCCCCCGGGACAGGGGTATGCCGGGGAGCTGTTTTTT.

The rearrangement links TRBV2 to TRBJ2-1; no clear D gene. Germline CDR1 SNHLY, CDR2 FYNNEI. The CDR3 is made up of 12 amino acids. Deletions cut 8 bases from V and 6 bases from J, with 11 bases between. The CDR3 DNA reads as TGTGCCAGCTTAATCAACGGCAATGAGCAGTTCTTC. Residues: CASLINGNEQFF.

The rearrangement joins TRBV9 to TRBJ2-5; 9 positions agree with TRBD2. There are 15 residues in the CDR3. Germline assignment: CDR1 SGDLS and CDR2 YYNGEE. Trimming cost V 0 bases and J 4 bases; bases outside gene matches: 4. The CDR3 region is CASSVVGGGAETQYF. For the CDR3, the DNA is TGTGCCAGCAGCGTAGTAGGCGGGGGGGCAGAGACCCAGTACTTC.

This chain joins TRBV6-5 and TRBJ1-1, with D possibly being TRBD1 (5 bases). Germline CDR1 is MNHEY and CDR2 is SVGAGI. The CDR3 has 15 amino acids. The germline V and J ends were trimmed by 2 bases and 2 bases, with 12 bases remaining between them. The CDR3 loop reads CASSYGRVRNTEAFF. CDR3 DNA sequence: TGTGCCAGCAGTTACGGCAGGGTGCGCAACACTGAAGCTTTCTTT.